This T cell receptor (beta chain) was sequenced for a study of cytomegalovirus exposure and HLA in healthy donors. The study's findings and limits: Later analysis demonstrated an association between a missense DCLRE1C variant and TCR beta V- and J-gene trimming. Sequencing depth across donors, presence/absence analyses assumed, was roughly uniform. DRB1 showed the most TCR associations and HLA-C the fewest in a later analysis, as rates varied by HLA locus.

As regards this clone: Its target is not known.

PCR involved 60 Vbeta and 13 Jbeta primers. Measured with immunoSEQ multiplex PCR; TCRdb has only the in-frame clones, and not every one. The table includes over 150,000 clones, 68% detected once. The donors were healthy bone marrow donors. The material sequenced was PBMCs. The TCR originated in a man aged 45 to 65 in good health and CMV-seronegative.

The CDR3 here is CASSAGQGFNSPLHF. The CDR3 coding sequence is TGTGCCAGCAGCGCGGGACAGGGCTTTAATTCACCCCTCCACTTT. The J gene is TRBJ1-6, the V gene TRBV11-2, with 9 bases matching TRBD1. V shed 5 bases and J 6 bases; nucleotides not matched to a gene: 5. There are 15 residues in the CDR3. Germline CDR1 SGHAT, CDR2 FQNNGV.